What follows is one T cell receptor beta chain and its context. Germline V gives CDR1 SGHRS, CDR2 YFSETQ. The CDR3 has 15 residues. V was clipped by 0 bases and J by 6 bases; unmatched bases: 8. This specimen comes from a study of blood T cell repertoires in COVID-19. Only in-frame clones appear in the TCRdb table, and some are missing; sequencing was by immunoSEQ multiplex PCR. The table has some 400,000 clones, around 92% seen once. Participant-reported clinical history was the basis for cohort assignment. Input material: PBMCs or T cells enriched from blood (not recorded which). V is TRBV5-1 and J is TRBJ2-7, with 8 bases matching TRBD2. This TCR came from a woman younger than 45 who had recovered from COVID-19. In nucleotides, the CDR3 is TGCGCCAGCAGCTTGGCGGGAGGGCCGGCACTCGAGCAGTACTTC. Translation gives CASSLAGGPALEQYF.